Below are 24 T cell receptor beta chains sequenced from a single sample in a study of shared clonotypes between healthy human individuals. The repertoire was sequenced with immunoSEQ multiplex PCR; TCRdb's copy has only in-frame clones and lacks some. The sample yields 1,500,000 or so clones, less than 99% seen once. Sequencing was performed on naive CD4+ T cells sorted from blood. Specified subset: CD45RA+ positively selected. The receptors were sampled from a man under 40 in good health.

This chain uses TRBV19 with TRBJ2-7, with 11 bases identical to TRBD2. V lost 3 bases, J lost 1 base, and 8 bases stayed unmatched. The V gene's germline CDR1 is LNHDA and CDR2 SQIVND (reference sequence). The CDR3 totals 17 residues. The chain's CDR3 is CASSISTSGSWSYEQYF. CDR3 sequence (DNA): TGTGCCAGTAGTATCTCTACTAGCGGGAGCTGGTCCTACGAGCAGTACTTC.

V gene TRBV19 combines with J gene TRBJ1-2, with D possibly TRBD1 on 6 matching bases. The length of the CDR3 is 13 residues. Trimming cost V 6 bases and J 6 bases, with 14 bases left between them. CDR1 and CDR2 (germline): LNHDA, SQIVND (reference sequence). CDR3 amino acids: CASRPTGLNGYTF. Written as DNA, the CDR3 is TGTGCCAGTAGACCCACAGGGTTAAATGGCTACACCTTC.

CDR3 coding DNA: TGTGCCAGCAGCCCGGACAGGGGGAGATATGGCTACACCTTC. Amino acid sequence: CASSPDRGRYGYTF. The chain joins TRBV7-2 to TRBJ1-2, with 10 bases aligning to TRBD1. The ends lost 5 bases at V and 5 bases at J; junction bases unmatched: 5. Germline V gene sequence: CDR1 SGHTA, CDR2 FQGNSA. There are 14 residues in the CDR3.

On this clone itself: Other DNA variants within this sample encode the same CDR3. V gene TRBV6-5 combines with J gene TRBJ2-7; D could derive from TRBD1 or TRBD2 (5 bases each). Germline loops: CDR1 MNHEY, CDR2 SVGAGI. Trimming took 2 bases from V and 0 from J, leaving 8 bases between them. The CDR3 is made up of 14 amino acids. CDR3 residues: CASSYGGVSYEQYF. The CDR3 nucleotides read TGTGCCAGCAGTTACGGGGGAGTCTCCTACGAGCAGTACTTC.

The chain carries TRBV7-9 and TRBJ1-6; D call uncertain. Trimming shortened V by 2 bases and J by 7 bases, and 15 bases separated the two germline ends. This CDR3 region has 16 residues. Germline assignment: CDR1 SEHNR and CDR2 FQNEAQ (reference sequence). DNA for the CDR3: TGTGCCAGCAGCTTATACATTTCCCAGCCCAATTCACCCCTCCACTTT. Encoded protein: CASSLYISQPNSPLHF. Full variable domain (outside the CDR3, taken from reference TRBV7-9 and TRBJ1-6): DTGVSQNPRHKITKRGQNVTFRCDPISEHNRLYWYRQTLGQGPEFLTYFQNEAQLEKSRLLSDRFSAERPKGSFSTLEIQRTEQGDSAMYLCASSLYISQPNSPLHFGNGTRLTVT.

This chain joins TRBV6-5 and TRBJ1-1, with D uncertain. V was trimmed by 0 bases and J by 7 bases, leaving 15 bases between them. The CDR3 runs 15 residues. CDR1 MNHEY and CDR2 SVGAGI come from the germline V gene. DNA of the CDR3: TGTGCCAGCAGTTACTCGTTGGCCCAGAGACTTGAAGCTTTCTTT. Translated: CASSYSLAQRLEAFF.

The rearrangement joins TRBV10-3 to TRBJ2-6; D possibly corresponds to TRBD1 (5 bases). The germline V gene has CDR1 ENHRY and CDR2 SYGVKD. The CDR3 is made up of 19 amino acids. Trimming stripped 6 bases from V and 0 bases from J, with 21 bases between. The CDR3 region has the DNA TGTGCCATCAGAAGAACCCCCACCACCCAGGGCTCTGGGGCCAACGTCCTGACTTTC. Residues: CAIRRTPTTQGSGANVLTF.

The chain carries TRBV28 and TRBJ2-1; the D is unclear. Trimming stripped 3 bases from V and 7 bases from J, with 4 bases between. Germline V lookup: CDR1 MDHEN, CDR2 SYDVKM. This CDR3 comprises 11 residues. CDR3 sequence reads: CASSFVNEQFF. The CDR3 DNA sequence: TGTGCCAGCAGTTTTGTAAATGAGCAGTTCTTC.

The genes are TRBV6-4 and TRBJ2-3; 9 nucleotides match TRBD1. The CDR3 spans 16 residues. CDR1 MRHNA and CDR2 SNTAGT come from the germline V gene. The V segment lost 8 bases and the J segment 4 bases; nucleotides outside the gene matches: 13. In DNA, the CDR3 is TGTGCCAGCGGAGAAAACCGGGACAGGGCCCCAGATACGCAGTATTTT. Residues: CASGENRDRAPDTQYF.

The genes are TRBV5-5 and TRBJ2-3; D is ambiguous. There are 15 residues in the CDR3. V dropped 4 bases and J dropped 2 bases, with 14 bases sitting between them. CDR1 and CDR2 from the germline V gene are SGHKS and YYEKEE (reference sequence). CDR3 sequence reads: CASSGVGGNTDTQYF. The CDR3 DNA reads TGTGCCAGCAGCGGAGTGGGCGGAAACACAGATACGCAGTATTTT.

The CDR3 here is CASRMWVGDRGLAEQYF. The CDR3 region has the DNA TGTGCCAGCAGAATGTGGGTTGGGGACAGGGGACTTGCCGAGCAGTACTTC. The chain links TRBV5-6 to TRBJ2-7; TRBD1 agrees at 10 bases. The V and J ends lost 5 bases and 6 bases, in that order; junction bases with no gene match: 17. Germline V lookup: CDR1 SGHDT, CDR2 YYEEEE. CDR3 length: 17 amino acids.

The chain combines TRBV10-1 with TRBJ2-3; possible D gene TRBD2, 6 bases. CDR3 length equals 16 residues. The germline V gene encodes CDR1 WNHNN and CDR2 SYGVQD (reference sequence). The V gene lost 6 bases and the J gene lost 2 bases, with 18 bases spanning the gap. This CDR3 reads CASRLPTSRFTDTQYF. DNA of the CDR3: TGCGCCAGCAGGCTCCCTACTAGCCGATTCACAGATACGCAGTATTTT.

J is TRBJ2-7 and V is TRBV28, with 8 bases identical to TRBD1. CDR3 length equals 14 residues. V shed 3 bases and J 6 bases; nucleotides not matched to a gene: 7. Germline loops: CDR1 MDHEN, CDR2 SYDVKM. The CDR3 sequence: CASSFRDRQGEQYF. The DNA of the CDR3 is TGTGCCAGCAGTTTTCGGGACAGGCAGGGCGAGCAGTACTTC.

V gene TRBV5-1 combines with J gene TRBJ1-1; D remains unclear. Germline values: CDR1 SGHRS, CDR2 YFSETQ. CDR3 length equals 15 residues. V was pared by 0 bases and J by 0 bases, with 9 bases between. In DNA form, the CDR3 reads TGCGCCAGCAGCTTGGCCCTGGGTGTGAACACTGAAGCTTTCTTT. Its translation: CASSLALGVNTEAFF.

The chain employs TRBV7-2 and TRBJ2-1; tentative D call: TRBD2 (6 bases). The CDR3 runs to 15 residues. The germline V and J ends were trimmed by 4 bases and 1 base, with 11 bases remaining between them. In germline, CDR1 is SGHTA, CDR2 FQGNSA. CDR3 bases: TGTGCCAGCAGCTGGGACTCTTGGTCCTACAATGAGCAGTTCTTC. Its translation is CASSWDSWSYNEQFF.

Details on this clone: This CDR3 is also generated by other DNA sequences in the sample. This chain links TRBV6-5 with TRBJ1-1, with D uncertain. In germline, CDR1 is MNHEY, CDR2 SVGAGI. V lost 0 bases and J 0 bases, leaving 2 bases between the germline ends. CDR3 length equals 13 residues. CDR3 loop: CASSYSLNTEAFF. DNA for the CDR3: TGTGCCAGCAGTTACTCGCTGAACACTGAAGCTTTCTTT.

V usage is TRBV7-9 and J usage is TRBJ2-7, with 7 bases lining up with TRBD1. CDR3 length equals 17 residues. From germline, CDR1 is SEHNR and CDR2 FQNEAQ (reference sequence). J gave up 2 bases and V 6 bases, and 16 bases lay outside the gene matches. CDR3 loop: CASSGTAYRQTAYEQYF. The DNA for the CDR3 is TGTGCCAGCAGTGGGACAGCGTATCGACAAACGGCCTACGAGCAGTACTTC.

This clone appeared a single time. In DNA form, the CDR3 reads TGTGCCAGCAGCTTGGGACAGAAGTCCTACGAGCAGTACTTC. Encoded protein: CASSLGQKSYEQYF. This chain uses TRBV7-8 with TRBJ2-7; 7 bases align to TRBD1. The germline V gene encodes CDR1 SGHVS and CDR2 FQNEAQ. There are 14 residues in the CDR3. The ends lost 3 bases at V and 1 base at J; junction bases unmatched: 3.

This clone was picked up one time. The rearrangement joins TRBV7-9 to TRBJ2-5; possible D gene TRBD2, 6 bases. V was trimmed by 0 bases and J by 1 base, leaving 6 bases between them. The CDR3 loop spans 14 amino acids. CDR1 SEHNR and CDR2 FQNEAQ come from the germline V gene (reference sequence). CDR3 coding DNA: TGTGCCAGCAGCTTAGCGACTAGCCAAGAGACCCAGTACTTC. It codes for CASSLATSQETQYF.

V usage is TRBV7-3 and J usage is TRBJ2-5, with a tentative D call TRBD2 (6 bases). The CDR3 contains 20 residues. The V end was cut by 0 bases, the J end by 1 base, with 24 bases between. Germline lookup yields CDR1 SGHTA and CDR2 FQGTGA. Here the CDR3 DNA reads TGTGCCAGCAGCTTAACCCCGGGGACTGCCCGTTCTAGGAGCCAAGAGACCCAGTACTTC. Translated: CASSLTPGTARSRSQETQYF.

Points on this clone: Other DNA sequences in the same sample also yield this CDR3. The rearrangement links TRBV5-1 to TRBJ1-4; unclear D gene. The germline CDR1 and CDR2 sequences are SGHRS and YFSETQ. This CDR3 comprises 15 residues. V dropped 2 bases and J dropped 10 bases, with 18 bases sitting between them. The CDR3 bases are TGCGCCAGCAGCTTCCACCCAATAAATGAAGGAAAACTGTTTTTT. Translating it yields CASSFHPINEGKLFF.

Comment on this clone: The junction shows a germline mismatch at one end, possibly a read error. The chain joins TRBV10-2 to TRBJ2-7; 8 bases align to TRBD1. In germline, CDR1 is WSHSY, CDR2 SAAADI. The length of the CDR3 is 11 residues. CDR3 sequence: CASKMDREKYF. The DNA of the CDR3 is TGCGCCAGCAAGATGGACAGGGAAAAGTATTTC.

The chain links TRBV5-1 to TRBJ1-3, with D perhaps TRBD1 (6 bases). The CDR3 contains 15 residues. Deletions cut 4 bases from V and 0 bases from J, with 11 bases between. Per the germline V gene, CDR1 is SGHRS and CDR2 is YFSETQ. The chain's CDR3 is CASSATGYSGNTIYF. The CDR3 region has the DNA TGCGCCAGCAGCGCGACAGGATACTCTGGAAACACCATATATTTT.

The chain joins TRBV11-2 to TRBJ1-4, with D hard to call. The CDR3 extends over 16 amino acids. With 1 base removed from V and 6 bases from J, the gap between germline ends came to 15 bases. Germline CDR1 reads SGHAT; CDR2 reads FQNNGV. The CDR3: CASSLGSRQRDEKLFF. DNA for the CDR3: TGTGCCAGCAGCTTAGGAAGTCGGCAGAGAGATGAAAAACTGTTTTTT.